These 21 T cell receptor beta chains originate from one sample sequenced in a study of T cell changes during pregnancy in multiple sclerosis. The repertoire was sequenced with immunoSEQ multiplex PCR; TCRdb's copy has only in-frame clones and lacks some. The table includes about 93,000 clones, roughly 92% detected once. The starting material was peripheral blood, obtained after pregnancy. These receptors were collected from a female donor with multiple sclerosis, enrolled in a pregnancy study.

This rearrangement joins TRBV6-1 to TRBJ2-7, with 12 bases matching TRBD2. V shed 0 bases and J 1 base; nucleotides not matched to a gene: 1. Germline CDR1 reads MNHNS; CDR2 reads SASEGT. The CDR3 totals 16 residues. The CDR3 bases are TGTGCCAGCAGTGAAGCGGGGACTAGCGGGTCCTACGAGCAGTACTTC. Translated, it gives CASSEAGTSGSYEQYF.

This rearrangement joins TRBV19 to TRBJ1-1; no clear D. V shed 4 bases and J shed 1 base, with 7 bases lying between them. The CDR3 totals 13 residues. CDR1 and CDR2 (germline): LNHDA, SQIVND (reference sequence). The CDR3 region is CASSRAANTEAFF. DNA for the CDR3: TGTGCCAGTAGTAGGGCAGCGAACACTGAAGCTTTCTTT. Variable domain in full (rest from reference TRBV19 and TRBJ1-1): DGGITQSPKYLFRKEGQNVTLSCEQNLNHDAMYWYRQDPGQGLRLIYYSQIVNDFQKGDIAEGYSVSREKKESFPLTVTSAQKNPTAFYLCASSRAANTEAFFGQGTRLTVV.

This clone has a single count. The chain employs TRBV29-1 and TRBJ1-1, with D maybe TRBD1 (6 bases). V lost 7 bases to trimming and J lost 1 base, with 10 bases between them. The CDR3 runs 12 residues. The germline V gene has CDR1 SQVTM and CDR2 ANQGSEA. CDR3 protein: CSATTGNTEAFF. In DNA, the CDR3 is TGCAGCGCTACGACAGGGAACACTGAAGCTTTCTTT.

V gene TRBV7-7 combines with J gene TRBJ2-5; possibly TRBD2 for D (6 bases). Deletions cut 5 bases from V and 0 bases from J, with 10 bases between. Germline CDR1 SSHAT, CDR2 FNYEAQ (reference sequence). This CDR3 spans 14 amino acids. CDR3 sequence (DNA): TGTGCCAGCAGCCGCATAGCGGACCAAGAGACCCAGTACTTC. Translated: CASSRIADQETQYF.

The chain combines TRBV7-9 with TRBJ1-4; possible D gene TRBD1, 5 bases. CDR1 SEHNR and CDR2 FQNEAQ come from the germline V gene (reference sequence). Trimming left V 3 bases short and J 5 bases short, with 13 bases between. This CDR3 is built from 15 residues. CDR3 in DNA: TGTGCCAGCAGCTTCGGGGGGGAATGGAATGAAAAACTGTTTTTT. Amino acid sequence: CASSFGGEWNEKLFF. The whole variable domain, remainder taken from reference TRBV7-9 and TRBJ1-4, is DTGVSQNPRHKITKRGQNVTFRCDPISEHNRLYWYRQTLGQGPEFLTYFQNEAQLEKSRLLSDRFSAERPKGSFSTLEIQRTEQGDSAMYLCASSFGGEWNEKLFFGSGTQLSVL.

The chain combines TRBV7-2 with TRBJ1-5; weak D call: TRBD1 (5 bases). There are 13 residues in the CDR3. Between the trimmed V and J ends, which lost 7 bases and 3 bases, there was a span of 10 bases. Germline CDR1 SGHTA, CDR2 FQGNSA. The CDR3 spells CASTPGHNQPQHF. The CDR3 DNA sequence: TGTGCCAGCACCCCCGGACACAATCAGCCCCAGCATTTT.

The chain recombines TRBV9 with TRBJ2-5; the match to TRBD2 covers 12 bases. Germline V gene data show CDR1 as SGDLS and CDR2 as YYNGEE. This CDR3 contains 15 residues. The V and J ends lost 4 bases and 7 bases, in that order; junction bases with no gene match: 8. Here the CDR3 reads CASSTRLAGDGTQYF. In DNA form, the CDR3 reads TGTGCCAGCAGCACCCGACTAGCGGGAGATGGGACCCAGTACTTC.

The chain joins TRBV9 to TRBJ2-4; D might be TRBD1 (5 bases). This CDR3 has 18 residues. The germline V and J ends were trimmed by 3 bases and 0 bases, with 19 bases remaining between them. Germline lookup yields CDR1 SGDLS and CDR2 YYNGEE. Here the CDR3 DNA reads TGTGCCAGCAGCGGTACCTTCGGACACCCAGTAGCCAAAAACATTCAGTACTTC. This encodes CASSGTFGHPVAKNIQYF.

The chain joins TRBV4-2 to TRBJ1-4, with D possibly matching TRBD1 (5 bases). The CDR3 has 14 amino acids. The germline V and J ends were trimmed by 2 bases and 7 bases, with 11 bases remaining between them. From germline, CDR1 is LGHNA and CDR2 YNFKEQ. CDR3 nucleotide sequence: TGTGCCAGCAGCCAACGGGGGTGGGGTGAAAAACTGTTTTTT. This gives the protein CASSQRGWGEKLFF.

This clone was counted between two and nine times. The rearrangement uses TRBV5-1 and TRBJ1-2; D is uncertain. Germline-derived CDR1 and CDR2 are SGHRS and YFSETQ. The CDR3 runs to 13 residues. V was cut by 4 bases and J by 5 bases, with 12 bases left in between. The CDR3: CASSLLQAYGYTF. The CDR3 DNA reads TGCGCCAGCAGCCTCCTCCAAGCTTATGGCTACACCTTC.

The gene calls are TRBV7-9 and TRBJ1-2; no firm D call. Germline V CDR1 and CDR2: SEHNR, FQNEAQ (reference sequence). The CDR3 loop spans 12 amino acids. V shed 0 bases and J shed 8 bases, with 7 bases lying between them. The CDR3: CASSLAVSGYTF. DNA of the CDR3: TGTGCCAGCAGCTTAGCCGTATCCGGCTACACCTTC.

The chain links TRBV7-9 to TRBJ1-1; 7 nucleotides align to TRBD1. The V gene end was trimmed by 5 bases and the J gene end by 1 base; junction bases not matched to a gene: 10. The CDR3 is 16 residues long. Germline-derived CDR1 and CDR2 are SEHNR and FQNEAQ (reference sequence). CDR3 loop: CASSPWDREENTEAFF. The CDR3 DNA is TGTGCCAGCAGCCCCTGGGACAGAGAAGAGAACACTGAAGCTTTCTTT.

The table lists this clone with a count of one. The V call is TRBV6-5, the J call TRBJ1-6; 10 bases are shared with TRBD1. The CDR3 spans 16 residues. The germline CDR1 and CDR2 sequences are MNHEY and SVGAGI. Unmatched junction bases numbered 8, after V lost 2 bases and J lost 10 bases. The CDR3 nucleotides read TGTGCCAGCAGTTACAGTGCTGACAGGGGGCAATCACCCCTCCACTTT. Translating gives CASSYSADRGQSPLHF.

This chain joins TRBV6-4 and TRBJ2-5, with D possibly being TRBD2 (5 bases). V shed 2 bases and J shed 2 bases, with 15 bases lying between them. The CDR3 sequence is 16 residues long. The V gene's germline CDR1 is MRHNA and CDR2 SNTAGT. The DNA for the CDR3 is TGTGCCAGCAGTGACCAGAGTGGGAGTGGTCAAGAGACCCAGTACTTC. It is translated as CASSDQSGSGQETQYF.

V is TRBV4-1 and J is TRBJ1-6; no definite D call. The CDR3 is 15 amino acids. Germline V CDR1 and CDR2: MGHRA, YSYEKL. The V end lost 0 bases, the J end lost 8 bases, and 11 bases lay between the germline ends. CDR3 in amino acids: CASSQDPGTDSPLHF. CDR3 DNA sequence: TGCGCCAGCAGCCAAGACCCGGGAACAGATTCACCCCTCCACTTT.

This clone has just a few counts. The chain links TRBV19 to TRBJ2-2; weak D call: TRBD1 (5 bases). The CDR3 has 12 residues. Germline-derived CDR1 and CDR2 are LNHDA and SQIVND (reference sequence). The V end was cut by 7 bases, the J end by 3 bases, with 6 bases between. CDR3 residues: CASKGDTGELFF. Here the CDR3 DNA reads TGTGCCAGTAAAGGGGACACCGGGGAGCTGTTTTTT.

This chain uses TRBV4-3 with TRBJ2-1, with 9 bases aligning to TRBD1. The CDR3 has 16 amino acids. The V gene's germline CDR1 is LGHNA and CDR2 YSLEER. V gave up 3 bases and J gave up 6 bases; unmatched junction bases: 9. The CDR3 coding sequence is TGCGCCAGCAGCCAGTTGACAGGGGGAAATGCCAATGAGCAGTTCTTC. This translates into CASSQLTGGNANEQFF.

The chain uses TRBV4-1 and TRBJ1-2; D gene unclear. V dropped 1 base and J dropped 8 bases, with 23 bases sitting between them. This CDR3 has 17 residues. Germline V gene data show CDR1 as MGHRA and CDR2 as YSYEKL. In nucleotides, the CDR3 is TGCGCCAGCAGCCAAGCCAACTCCCGGAAATCGGGATCGGGCTACACCTTC. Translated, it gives CASSQANSRKSGSGYTF.

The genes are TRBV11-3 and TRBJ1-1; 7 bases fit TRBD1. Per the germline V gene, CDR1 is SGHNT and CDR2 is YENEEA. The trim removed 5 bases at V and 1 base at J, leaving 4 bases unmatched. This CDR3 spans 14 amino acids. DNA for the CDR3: TGTGCCAGCAGCCCAGGGGGAAGGAACACTGAAGCTTTCTTT. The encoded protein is CASSPGGRNTEAFF.

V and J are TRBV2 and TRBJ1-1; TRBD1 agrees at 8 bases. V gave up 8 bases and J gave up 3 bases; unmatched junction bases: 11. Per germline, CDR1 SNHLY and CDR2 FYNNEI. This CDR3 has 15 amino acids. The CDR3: CASSNQGAGYTEAFF. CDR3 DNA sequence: TGTGCCAGCTCGAACCAGGGGGCAGGGTACACTGAAGCTTTCTTT.

The CDR3 DNA follows: TGCGCCAGCAGCTTGTTAGGGGGCGAGCAGCCCCAGCATTTT. Its protein is CASSLLGGEQPQHF. This chain connects TRBV5-1 to TRBJ1-5, with 7 bases aligning to TRBD1. Germline V gene lookup returns CDR1 SGHRS and CDR2 YFSETQ. With V trimmed by 1 base and J by 7 bases, 5 bases remained unmatched. The CDR3 is 14 amino acids. Using reference TRBV5-1 and TRBJ1-5 for the parts outside the CDR3, the full variable domain is KAGVTQTPRYLIKTRGQQVTLSCSPISGHRSVSWYQQTPGQGLQFLFEYFSETQRNKGNFPGRFSGRQFSNSRSEMNVSTLELGDSALYLCASSLLGGEQPQHFGDGTRLSIL.